These 15 T cell receptor beta chains were all obtained from the same sample, sequenced in a study of cytomegalovirus exposure and HLA in healthy donors. Vbeta (60) and Jbeta (13) primers were used in the PCR. TCRdb keeps only in-frame clones here, not all; method: immunoSEQ multiplex PCR. The sample has 90,000 to 110,000 clones, 81% seen once. Sequencing used PBMCs. The receptors originated from a woman aged 25 to 39 in good health and CMV-seronegative.

The V call is TRBV19, the J call TRBJ1-1; maybe TRBD1 (5 bases). CDR1 is LNHDA and CDR2 is SQIVND in the germline V gene (reference sequence). V lost 5 bases and J 1 base, leaving 8 bases between the germline ends. The CDR3 loop spans 13 amino acids. The CDR3 is CASSSTGNTEAFF. CDR3 DNA: TGTGCCAGTAGTTCAACAGGGAACACTGAAGCTTTCTTT.

The sample holds a few counts of this clone. The rearrangement links TRBV7-9 to TRBJ2-5, with D perhaps matching TRBD1 (6 bases). V lost 4 bases, J lost 3 bases, and 12 bases lay in between. The CDR3 totals 14 residues. Looked up from germline, CDR1 is SEHNR and CDR2 is FQNEAQ (reference sequence). The CDR3 nucleotides read TGTGCCAGCAGCTCCTGGACAGCGAAAGAGACCCAGTACTTC. It is translated as CASSSWTAKETQYF.

This clone occurred a few times. V usage is TRBV2 and J usage is TRBJ2-3; a weak D match, TRBD2 (5 bases). Germline V gene sequence: CDR1 SNHLY, CDR2 FYNNEI. The germline V and J ends were trimmed by 1 base and 0 bases, with 11 bases remaining between them. This CDR3 has 16 amino acids. The CDR3 sequence is CASSEVRTGSTDTQYF. The DNA for the CDR3 is TGTGCCAGCAGTGAAGTCAGGACGGGGAGCACAGATACGCAGTATTTT.

This rearrangement joins TRBV7-9 to TRBJ2-7, with D maybe TRBD1 (5 bases). V was pared by 5 bases and J by 1 base, with 18 bases between. There are 16 residues in the CDR3. Germline values: CDR1 SEHNR, CDR2 FQNEAQ (reference sequence). CDR3 region: CASSLPDSRGSYEQYF. As DNA, the CDR3 is TGTGCCAGCAGCCTACCCGACTCAAGGGGATCCTACGAGCAGTACTTC.

The V and J genes are TRBV2 and TRBJ2-7; 8 bases fit TRBD2. V was clipped by 7 bases and J by 7 bases; unmatched bases: 15. Looked up from germline, CDR1 is SNHLY and CDR2 is FYNNEI. This CDR3 spans 15 amino acids. The DNA of the CDR3 is TGTGCCAGCACCGAAGGACGGGGGGGGGTGGGAGAGCAGTACTTC. Its translation is CASTEGRGGVGEQYF.

The chain has TRBV5-1 and TRBJ1-1, with 7 positions matching TRBD1. CDR1 is SGHRS and CDR2 is YFSETQ in the germline V gene. CDR3 size: 12 residues. J was trimmed by 14 bases and V by 4 bases; bases with no gene match: 11. The CDR3 nucleotides read TGCGCCAGCAGCATAGACAGGGTTTCTTCATTCTTT. Its protein is CASSIDRVSSFF.

CDR3 DNA: TGTGCCAGCAGTTTATCGGTCCCTGAGCAGTTCTTC. As protein: CASSLSVPEQFF. V gene TRBV28 combines with J gene TRBJ2-1; D not certain. V lost 1 base to trimming and J lost 9 bases, with 7 bases between them. This CDR3 spans 12 amino acids. Germline V gene lookup returns CDR1 MDHEN and CDR2 SYDVKM. Variable domain in full (rest from reference TRBV28 and TRBJ2-1): DVKVTQSSRYLVKRTGEKVFLECVQDMDHENMFWYRQDPGLGLRLIYFSYDVKMKEKGDIPEGYSVSREKKERFSLILESASTNQTSMYLCASSLSVPEQFFGPGTRLTVL.

The CDR3 protein is CASSPRDRVFTEAFF. CDR3 DNA: TGTGCCAGCAGCCCTCGGGACAGGGTATTCACTGAAGCTTTCTTT. J is TRBJ1-1 and V is TRBV7-9; 9 nucleotides line up with TRBD1. With V trimmed by 5 bases and J by 4 bases, 8 bases remained unmatched. Germline assignment: CDR1 SEHNR and CDR2 FQNEAQ (reference sequence). The CDR3 consists of 15 residues.

The V call is TRBV27, the J call TRBJ2-5, with TRBD2 matching over 9 bases. J gave up 5 bases and V 1 base, and 14 bases lay outside the gene matches. Germline values: CDR1 MNHEY, CDR2 SMNVEV (reference sequence). The CDR3 runs 18 residues. The CDR3 nucleotides read TGTGCCAGCAGTTTATTTGGAATTGTGGCGGGAGGGTCTGAGACCCAGTACTTC. It translates to CASSLFGIVAGGSETQYF.

The chain combines TRBV4-1 with TRBJ2-4; 7 nucleotides align to TRBD1. CDR1 is MGHRA, CDR2 YSYEKL, per germline. Trimming cost V 4 bases and J 7 bases; bases outside gene matches: 7. The CDR3 runs to 14 residues. CDR3 DNA sequence: TGCGCCAGCAGCCGAGAGGGACAGCCGAACATTCAGTACTTC. Amino acids: CASSREGQPNIQYF.

The chain uses TRBV19 and TRBJ2-7; 15 nucleotides agree with TRBD2. Germline values: CDR1 LNHDA, CDR2 SQIVND (reference sequence). This CDR3 has 18 amino acids. V gave up 2 bases and J gave up 2 bases; unmatched junction bases: 7. In DNA form, the CDR3 reads TGTGCCAGTAGTATACACGGACTAGCGGGAGGGCCCACCTACGAGCAGTACTTC. It specifies CASSIHGLAGGPTYEQYF.

This clone was seen once. The chain is built from TRBV7-9 and TRBJ2-3; D is unclear. This CDR3 has 13 amino acids. The V end lost 3 bases, the J end lost 6 bases, and 10 bases lay between the germline ends. CDR1 is SEHNR, CDR2 FQNEAQ, per germline (reference sequence). CDR3 protein: CASSFARSDTQYF. The CDR3 coding sequence is TGTGCCAGCAGCTTTGCTCGGTCGGATACGCAGTATTTT.

The gene calls are TRBV28 and TRBJ1-2; no definite D call. In germline, CDR1 is MDHEN, CDR2 SYDVKM. The CDR3 contains 14 residues. V was shortened by 1 base and J by 2 bases, with 8 bases between the two germline ends. The CDR3 here is CASSLLENNYGYTF. The CDR3 bases are TGTGCCAGCAGTTTATTGGAGAACAACTATGGCTACACCTTC.

This clone was seen once. The chain employs TRBV6-1 and TRBJ1-5; TRBD1 matches 8 bases. The CDR3 runs to 15 residues. Germline trimming cut 8 bases from V and 7 bases from J; bases unmatched to any gene: 13. Germline loops: CDR1 MNHNS, CDR2 SASEGT. The CDR3 spells CASVFGQGEGQPQHF. The DNA of the CDR3 is TGTGCCAGCGTATTCGGACAGGGCGAAGGACAGCCCCAGCATTTT.

This clone has only a few counts. The genes are TRBV9 and TRBJ2-1; possible D gene TRBD1, 6 bases. This CDR3 contains 15 residues. CDR1 is SGDLS, CDR2 YYNGEE, per germline. V lost 0 bases and J 3 bases, leaving 10 bases between the germline ends. The CDR3 DNA reads TGTGCCAGCAGCGTAGACAGGGTACTCTACAATGAGCAGTTCTTC. Its protein product is CASSVDRVLYNEQFF.